The T cell receptor beta chain described here comes from a study of blood T cell repertoires in COVID-19. Data came from immunoSEQ multiplex PCR; TCRdb stores just in-frame clones and leaves some out. In the table there are about 39,000 clones, more than 80% of which are singletons. This CDR3 spans 14 amino acids. Trimming removed 1 base at V and 2 bases at J, with 10 bases between. Germline lookup yields CDR1 SGHRS and CDR2 YFSETQ. The rearrangement joins TRBV5-1 to TRBJ2-7; D may be TRBD1 (5 bases). The sequenced material came from peripheral blood. The TCR was taken from a man aged 45-65 years with active or convalescent COVID-19. The CDR3 DNA sequence: TGCGCCAGCAGCTTGTATCCAGGGCCCTACGAGCAGTACTTC. Its translation: CASSLYPGPYEQYF.